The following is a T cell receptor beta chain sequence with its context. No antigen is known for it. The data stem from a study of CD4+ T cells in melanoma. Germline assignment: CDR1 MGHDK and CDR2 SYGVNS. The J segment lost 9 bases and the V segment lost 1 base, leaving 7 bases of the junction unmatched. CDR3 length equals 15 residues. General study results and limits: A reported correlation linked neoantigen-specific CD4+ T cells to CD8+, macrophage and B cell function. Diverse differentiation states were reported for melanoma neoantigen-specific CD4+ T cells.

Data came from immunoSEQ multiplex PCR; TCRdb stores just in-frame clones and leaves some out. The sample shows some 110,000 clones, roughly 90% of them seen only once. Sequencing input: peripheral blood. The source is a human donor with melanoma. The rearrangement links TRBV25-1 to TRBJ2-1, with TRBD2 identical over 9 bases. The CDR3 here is CASSESGGGAVEQFF. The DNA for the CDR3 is TGTGCCAGCAGTGAATCTGGCGGGGGGGCCGTTGAGCAGTTCTTC.